This TCR beta chain emerged from a study of cytomegalovirus exposure and HLA in healthy donors. The overall study: Genotyping of 300 to 450 donors showed that roughly 83% belonged to the Caucasian-associated ancestry cluster.

Trimming removed 7 bases at V and 3 bases at J, with 11 bases between. The CDR3 extends over 13 amino acids. Germline V gene data show CDR1 as SGDLS and CDR2 as YYNGEE. The study, taken as a whole, reports: Some public TCRs appeared in many individuals, while most sequences were rare. Roughly even sequencing depth across donors was the assumption behind the presence/absence analyses. Specific recognition of CMV antigens was confirmed in vitro for a few chains (all CMV-associated).

Remarks on this clone: Its antigen is unidentified.

The PCR employed 60 Vbeta primers together with 13 Jbeta primers. Clones were sequenced by immunoSEQ multiplex PCR, and TCRdb holds only the in-frame ones, with some missing. The sample shows roughly 89,000 clones, about four fifths of them seen only once. The rearrangement links TRBV9 to TRBJ1-5, with D tentatively TRBD1 (5 bases). Input material: PBMCs. The clonotype was recovered from a woman aged 30 to 39 in good health and CMV-seronegative. In DNA form, the CDR3 reads TGTGCCAGCGGGTCAGGGAACAATCAGCCCCAGCATTTT. Encoded protein: CASGSGNNQPQHF.